This T cell receptor beta chain was profiled in a study of shared clonotypes between healthy human individuals. Whole-study results and caveats: Depth of sequencing was expected to influence donor clonotype sharing.

The run depth of the assay was deep. Study processing details: For the immunoSEQ data, sequences were junction-only without quality scores, so filtering differed. Sequenced by immunoSEQ multiplex PCR; TCRdb stores in-frame clones only, minus some. That table furnishes V, J and clone size, whereas the DNA furnished D and trimming. This sample has about 480,000 clones; 75% to 85% occur once, and the top ten carry about an eighth. Points on this clone: The antigen remains undetermined.

Material for sequencing was PBMCs. The source is a woman aged 40 to 55 in good health. Some clones in this sample may be carry-over from other donors' samples.

CDR3: CAWTPGLAGETQYF. The CDR3 DNA follows: TGTGCCTGGACACCGGGACTAGCGGGAGAGACCCAGTACTTC. This chain connects TRBV30 to TRBJ2-5; 12 bases map to TRBD2. The germline gives CDR1 GTSNPN, CDR2 SVGIG (reference sequence). This CDR3 spans 14 amino acids. V was clipped by 4 bases and J by 4 bases; unmatched bases: 4. Full variable domain (missing parts from reference TRBV30 and TRBJ2-5): SQTIHQWPATLVQPVGSPLSLECTVEGTSNPNLYWYRQAAGRGLQLLFYSVGIGQISSEVPQNLSASRPQDRQFILSSKKLLLSDSGFYLCAWTPGLAGETQYFGPGTRLLVL.